Listed below are T cell receptor beta chains from one sample, sequenced in a study of T cell responses to AZD1222 COVID-19 vaccine. Produced via immunoSEQ multiplex PCR; TCRdb's table is partial and in-frame only. Of 95,000 to 150,000 clones in the sample, about nine tenths were seen once. This specimen was peripheral blood, taken on day 0 of AZD1222 vaccination. These receptors were obtained from an adult in good health. The CDR3 runs from the conserved cysteine through the conserved F or W. The D gene is left open where the match is weak. Size tells how often a clone was seen (once, few, many) or the class of an expanded clone, and some rows leave it out.

d_call clone_size j_call v_call cdr3_nt cdr3_aa
- - TRBJ2-7 TRBV7-9 TGTGCCAGCAGCTTCCCTGATCCCGAGCAGTACTTC CASSFPDPEQYF
- - TRBJ2-2 TRBV2 TGTGCCACTCGGGCGGGCTCGAACACCGGGGAGCTGTTTTTT CATRAGSNTGELFF
- - TRBJ2-2 TRBV18 TGTGCCAGCTCACCAATAGCCGGGGAGCTGTTTTTT CASSPIAGELFF
- many TRBJ1-2 TRBV7-9 TGTGCCAGCAGCTTAGGGGTTTCAGGGTCTTATGGCTACACCTTC CASSLGVSGSYGYTF
TRBD1 once TRBJ2-5 TRBV29-1 TGCAGCGTTGGACAGGGGGCAGGGACCCAGTACTTC CSVGQGAGTQYF
TRBD1 - TRBJ1-5 TRBV4-1 TGCGCCAGCAGCCAAGAGGTGACAGGGTTAAATCAGCCCCAGCATTTT CASSQEVTGLNQPQHF
- - TRBJ1-6 TRBV6-2/TRBV6-3 TGTGCCAGCAGTTACGGGGACCAGGGGTCACCCCTCCACTTT CASSYGDQGSPLHF
TRBD2 - TRBJ2-3 TRBV7-3 TGTGCCAGCAGCCCTAGACTAGCGGGGGAAGCAGATACGCAGTATTTT CASSPRLAGEADTQYF
- - TRBJ1-2 TRBV10-3 TGTGCCATCAGTGTTTCAAAATCGGACGCTAACTATGGCTACACCTTC CAISVSKSDANYGYTF
- - TRBJ1-2 TRBV7-2 TGTGCCAGCAGCCCGCGAGGGTTAGGAGCTTATGGCTACACCTTC CASSPRGLGAYGYTF
- - TRBJ2-2 TRBV27 TGTGCCGCGGGCAGGGGGGACACCGGGGAGCTGTTTTTT CAAGRGDTGELFF
TRBD2 - TRBJ2-2 TRBV9 TGTGCCAGCAGCTCGGGACTATTAGACGTCGGGGAGCTGTTTTTT CASSSGLLDVGELFF
TRBD1 - TRBJ1-4 TRBV19 TGTGCCAGTAGTCTCCGGGACAGGCGCTATGAAAAACTGTTTTTT CASSLRDRRYEKLFF
TRBD1 - TRBJ2-3 TRBV7-8 TGTGCCAGCAGCTTACCCAGGGGGTCAGGAGATACGCAGTATTTT CASSLPRGSGDTQYF
- - TRBJ1-5 TRBV6-2/TRBV6-3 TGTGCCAGCAGTTACTCGGAAGGTTTCAGGGAGCCCCAGCATTTT CASSYSEGFREPQHF
TRBD2 - TRBJ2-3 TRBV2 TGTGCCAGCAGTGTAGCGGGGGGAGCAGATACGCAGTATTTT CASSVAGGADTQYF
- - TRBJ2-7 TRBV3-1/TRBV3-2 TGTGCCAGCAGCCAAGATCTCTGGGAGGGGGGGAGCTCCTACGAGCAGTACTTC CASSQDLWEGGSSYEQYF
- - TRBJ1-5 TRBV18 TGTGCCAGCTCAGTAAACAAGGAGGGGGGTCAGCCCCAGCATTTT CASSVNKEGGQPQHF
- once TRBJ1-3 TRBV10-2 TGCGCCAGCAGCGAACAGGGATCTGGAAACACCATATATTTT CASSEQGSGNTIYF
- - TRBJ1-6 TRBV28 TGTGCCAGCAGTACAGGGTTCTATTCACCCCTCCACTTT CASSTGFYSPLHF
- - TRBJ1-1 TRBV18 TGTGCCAGCTCACTTAGGGACGGGGCGAACACTGAAGCTTTCTTT CASSLRDGANTEAFF
TRBD2 - TRBJ2-1 TRBV28 TGTGCCAGCAGTTTCAGCGGGGGGGCTTATAATGAGCAGTTCTTC CASSFSGGAYNEQFF
TRBD1 - TRBJ1-2 TRBV28 TGTGCCAGCAGTTTACCTGTCGGGACAGGGGATAACTATGGCTACACCTTC CASSLPVGTGDNYGYTF
- - TRBJ1-6 TRBV24-1 TGTGCCACCCGACGAGACAGAAATTCACCCCTCCACTTT CATRRDRNSPLHF
- - TRBJ2-1 TRBV5-1 TGCGCCAGCACCGCAGGGGCGGTCCGGAATGAGCAGTTCTTC CASTAGAVRNEQFF
TRBD1 - TRBJ1-3 TRBV19 TGTGCCAGTAGCGACCTTGGGACAGCTGGAAACACCATATATTTT CASSDLGTAGNTIYF
- - TRBJ1-1 TRBV5-1 TGCGCCAGCAGCTTGGATGGCCCTAGAGAAGCTTTCTTT CASSLDGPREAFF
- - TRBJ2-7 TRBV7-2 TGTGCCAGCAGCTTAGCCCCCCCCACGGACACTTCCTACGAGCAGTACTTC CASSLAPPTDTSYEQYF
TRBD2 once TRBJ2-1 TRBV7-8 TGTGCCAGCACCTACCCCCCGGGACTAGAATTTGGCAATGAGCAGTTCTTC CASTYPPGLEFGNEQFF
- - TRBJ2-7 TRBV6-6 TGTGCCAGCAGTTCAATGGAAGAATACGAGCAGTACTTC CASSSMEEYEQYF
- - TRBJ2-7 TRBV10-3 TGTGCCATCGGGAGGGGGAACTACGAGCAGTACTTC CAIGRGNYEQYF
- - TRBJ2-6 TRBV11-2 TGTGCCAGCAGCACCCAGAGCAAGCTCCTCTCTGGGGCCAACGTCCTGACTTTC CASSTQSKLLSGANVLTF
- once TRBJ1-5 TRBV18 TGTGCCAGCTCACCACAGTATAGCAATCAGCCCCAGCATTTT CASSPQYSNQPQHF
TRBD2 - TRBJ2-1 TRBV5-5 TGTGCCAGCAGCCATAGCGGGGAGGCATACAATGAGCAGTTCTTC CASSHSGEAYNEQFF
- - TRBJ2-7 TRBV9 TGTGCCAGCAGCGTATCCGGGACTGGGGAGCAGTACTTC CASSVSGTGEQYF
TRBD1 - TRBJ1-2 TRBV28 TGTGCCAGCAGCTCAGGCGGGACAGGGTATGGTGGCTACACCTTC CASSSGGTGYGGYTF
- - TRBJ1-6 TRBV19 TGTGCCAGTACCACAACGGGGGATGGGGGTTCACCCCTCCACTTT CASTTTGDGGSPLHF
- - TRBJ1-1 TRBV15 TGTGCCACCAGCAGAGATATGGGAGACACTGAAGCTTTCTTT CATSRDMGDTEAFF